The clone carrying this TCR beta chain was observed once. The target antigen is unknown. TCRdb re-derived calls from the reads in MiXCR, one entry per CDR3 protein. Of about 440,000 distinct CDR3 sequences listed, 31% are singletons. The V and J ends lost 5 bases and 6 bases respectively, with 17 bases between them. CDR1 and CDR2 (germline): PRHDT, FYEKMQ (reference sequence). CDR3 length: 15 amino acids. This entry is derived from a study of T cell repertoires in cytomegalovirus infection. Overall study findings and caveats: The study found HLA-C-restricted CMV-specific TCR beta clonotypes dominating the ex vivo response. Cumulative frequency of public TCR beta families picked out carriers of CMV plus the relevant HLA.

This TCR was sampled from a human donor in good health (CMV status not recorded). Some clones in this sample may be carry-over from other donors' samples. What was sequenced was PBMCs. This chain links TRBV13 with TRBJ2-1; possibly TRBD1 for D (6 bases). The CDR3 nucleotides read TGTGCCAGCAGCCGCCCGGGACAAATTCTCAATGAGCAGTTCTTC. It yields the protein CASSRPGQILNEQFF.